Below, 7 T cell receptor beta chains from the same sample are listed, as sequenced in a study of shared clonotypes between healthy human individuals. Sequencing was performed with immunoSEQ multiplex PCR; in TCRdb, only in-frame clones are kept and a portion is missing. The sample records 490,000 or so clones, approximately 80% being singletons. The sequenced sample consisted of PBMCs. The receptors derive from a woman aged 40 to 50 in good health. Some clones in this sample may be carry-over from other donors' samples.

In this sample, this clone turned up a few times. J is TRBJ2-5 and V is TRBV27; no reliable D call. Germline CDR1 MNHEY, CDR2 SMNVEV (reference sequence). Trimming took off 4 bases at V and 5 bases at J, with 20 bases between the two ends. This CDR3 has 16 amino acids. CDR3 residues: CASSSYQASRRETQYF. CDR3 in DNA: TGTGCCAGCAGTTCCTATCAAGCTAGTCGCCGGGAGACCCAGTACTTC.

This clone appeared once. The CDR3 nucleotides read TGTGCCAGCTCACCACTCCCACAGGGGGCTGGAGGCTACACCTTC. Translation gives CASSPLPQGAGGYTF. The chain links TRBV18 to TRBJ1-2, with 9 bases that match TRBD1. This CDR3 spans 15 amino acids. V was clipped by 1 base and J by 8 bases; unmatched bases: 8. Germline CDR1 is KGHSH and CDR2 is LQKENI.

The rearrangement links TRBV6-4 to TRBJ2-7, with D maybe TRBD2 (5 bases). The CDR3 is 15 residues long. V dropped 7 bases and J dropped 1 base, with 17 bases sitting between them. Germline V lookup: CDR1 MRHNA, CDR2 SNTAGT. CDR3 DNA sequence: TGTGCCAGCATGAGGGTGGAGGATCTTTCCTACGAGCAGTACTTC. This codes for CASMRVEDLSYEQYF.

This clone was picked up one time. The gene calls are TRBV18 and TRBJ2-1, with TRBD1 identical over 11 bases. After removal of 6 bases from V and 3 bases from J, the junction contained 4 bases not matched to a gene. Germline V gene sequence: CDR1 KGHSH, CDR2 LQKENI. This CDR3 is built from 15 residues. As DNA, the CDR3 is TGTGCCAGCTCGCACGGGACAGGGGGCTACAATGAGCAGTTCTTC. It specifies CASSHGTGGYNEQFF.

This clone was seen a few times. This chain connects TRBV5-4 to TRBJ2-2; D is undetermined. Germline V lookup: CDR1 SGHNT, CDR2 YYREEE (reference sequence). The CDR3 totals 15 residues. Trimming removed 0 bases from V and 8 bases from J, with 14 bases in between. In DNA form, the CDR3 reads TGTGCCAGCAGCTTGGGACTCCTCGACCGAGGGGAGCTGTTTTTT. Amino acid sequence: CASSLGLLDRGELFF.

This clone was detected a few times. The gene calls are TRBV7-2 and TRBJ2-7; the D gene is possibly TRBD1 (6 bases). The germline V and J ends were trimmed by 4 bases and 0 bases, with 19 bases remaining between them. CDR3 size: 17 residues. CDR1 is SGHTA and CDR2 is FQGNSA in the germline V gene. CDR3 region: CASSSIPQGRSSYEQYF. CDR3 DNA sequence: TGTGCCAGCAGCTCGATTCCACAGGGAAGAAGCTCCTACGAGCAGTACTTC.

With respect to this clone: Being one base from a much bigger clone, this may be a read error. DNA of the CDR3: TGTGCCAGCATTGGTGGGGGCTTCCCTGGAAACACCATATATTTT. Amino acid sequence: CASIGGGFPGNTIYF. The rearrangement links TRBV28 to TRBJ1-3, with TRBD1 as a possible D gene (6 bases). V was trimmed by 7 bases and J by 2 bases, leaving 15 bases between them. There are 15 residues in the CDR3. Germline loops: CDR1 MDHEN, CDR2 SYDVKM.